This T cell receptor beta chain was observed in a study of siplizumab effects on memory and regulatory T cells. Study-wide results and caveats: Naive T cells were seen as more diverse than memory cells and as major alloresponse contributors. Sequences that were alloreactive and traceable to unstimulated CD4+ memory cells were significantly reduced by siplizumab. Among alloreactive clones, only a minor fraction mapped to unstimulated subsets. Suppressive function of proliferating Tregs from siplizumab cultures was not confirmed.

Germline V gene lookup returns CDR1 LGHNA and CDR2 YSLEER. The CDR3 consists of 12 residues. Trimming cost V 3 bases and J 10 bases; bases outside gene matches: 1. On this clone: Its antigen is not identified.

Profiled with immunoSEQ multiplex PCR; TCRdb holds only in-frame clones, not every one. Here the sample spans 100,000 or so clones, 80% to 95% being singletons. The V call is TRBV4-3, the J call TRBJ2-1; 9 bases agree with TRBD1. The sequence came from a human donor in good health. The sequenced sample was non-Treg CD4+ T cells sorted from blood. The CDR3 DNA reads TGCGCCAGCAGCCAGACAGGGGGGGAGCAGTTCTTC. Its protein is CASSQTGGEQFF.